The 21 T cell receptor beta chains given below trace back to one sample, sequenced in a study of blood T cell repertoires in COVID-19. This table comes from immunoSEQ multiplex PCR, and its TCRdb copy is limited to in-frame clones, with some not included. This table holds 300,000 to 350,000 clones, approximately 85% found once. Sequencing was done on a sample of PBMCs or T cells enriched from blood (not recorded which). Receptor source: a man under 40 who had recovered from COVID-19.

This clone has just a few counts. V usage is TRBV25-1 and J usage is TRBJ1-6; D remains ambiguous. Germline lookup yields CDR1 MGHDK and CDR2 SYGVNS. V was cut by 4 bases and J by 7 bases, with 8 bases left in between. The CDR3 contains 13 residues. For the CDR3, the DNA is TGTGCCAGCAGTGGGCCGGGAAATTCACCCCTCCACTTT. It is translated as CASSGPGNSPLHF.

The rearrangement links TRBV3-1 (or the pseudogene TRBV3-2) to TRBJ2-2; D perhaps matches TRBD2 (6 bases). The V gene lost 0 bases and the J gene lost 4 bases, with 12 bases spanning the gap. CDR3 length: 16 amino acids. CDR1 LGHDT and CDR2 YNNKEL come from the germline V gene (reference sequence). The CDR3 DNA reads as TGTGCCAGCAGCCAAGATGGGGGGATTTCCACCGGGGAGCTGTTTTTT. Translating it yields CASSQDGGISTGELFF.

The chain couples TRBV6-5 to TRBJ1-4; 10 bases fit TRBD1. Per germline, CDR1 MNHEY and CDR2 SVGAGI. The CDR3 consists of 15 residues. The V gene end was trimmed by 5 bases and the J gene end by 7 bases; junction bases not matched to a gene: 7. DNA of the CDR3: TGTGCCAGCAGTACAACCGGGACAGGGGCTGAAAAACTGTTTTTT. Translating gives CASSTTGTGAEKLFF.

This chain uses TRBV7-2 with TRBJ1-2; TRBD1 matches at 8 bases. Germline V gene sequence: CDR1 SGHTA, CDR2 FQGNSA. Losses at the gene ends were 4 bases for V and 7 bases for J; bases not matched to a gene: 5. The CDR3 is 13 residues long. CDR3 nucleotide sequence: TGTGCCAGCAGCTGGACAGGGCGGATTGGCTACACCTTC. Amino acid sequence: CASSWTGRIGYTF.

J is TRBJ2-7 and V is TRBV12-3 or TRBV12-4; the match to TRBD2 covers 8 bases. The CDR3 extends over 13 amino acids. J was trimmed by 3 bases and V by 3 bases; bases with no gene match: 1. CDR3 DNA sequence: TGTGCCAGCAGTTTCGGGACTAGCTACGAGCAGTACTTC. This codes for CASSFGTSYEQYF.

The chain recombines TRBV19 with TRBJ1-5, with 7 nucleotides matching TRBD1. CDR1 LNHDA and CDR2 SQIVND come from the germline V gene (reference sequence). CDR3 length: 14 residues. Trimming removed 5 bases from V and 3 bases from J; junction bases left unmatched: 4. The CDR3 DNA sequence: TGTGCCAGTAGTTCCAGGGGGTACAATCAGCCCCAGCATTTT. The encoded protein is CASSSRGYNQPQHF.

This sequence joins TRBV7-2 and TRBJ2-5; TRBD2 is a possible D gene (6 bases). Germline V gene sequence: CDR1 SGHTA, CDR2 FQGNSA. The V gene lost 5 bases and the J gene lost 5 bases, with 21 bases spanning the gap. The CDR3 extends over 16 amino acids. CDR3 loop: CASSPRTYGLPETQYF. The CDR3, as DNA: TGTGCCAGCAGCCCCCGGACATATGGACTACCGGAGACCCAGTACTTC. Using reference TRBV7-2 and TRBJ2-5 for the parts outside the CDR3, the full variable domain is GAGVSQSPSNKVTEKGKDVELRCDPISGHTALYWYRQSLGQGLEFLIYFQGNSAPDKSGLPSDRFSAERTGGSVSTLTIQRTQQEDSAVYLCASSPRTYGLPETQYFGPGTRLLVL.

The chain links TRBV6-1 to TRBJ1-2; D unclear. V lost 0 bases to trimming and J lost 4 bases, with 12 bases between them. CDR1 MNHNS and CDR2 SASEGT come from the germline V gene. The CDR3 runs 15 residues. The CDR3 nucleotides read TGTGCCAGCAGTGAAGCGCATAGACTGGCCTATGGCTACACCTTC. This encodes CASSEAHRLAYGYTF.

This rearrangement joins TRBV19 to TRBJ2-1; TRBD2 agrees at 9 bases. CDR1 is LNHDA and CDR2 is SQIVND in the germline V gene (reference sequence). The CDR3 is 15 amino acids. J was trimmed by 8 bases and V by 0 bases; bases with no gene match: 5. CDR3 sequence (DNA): TGTGCCAGTAGTATAGAGGCGGGGGGGCTCTATGAGCAGTTCTTC. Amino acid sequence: CASSIEAGGLYEQFF.

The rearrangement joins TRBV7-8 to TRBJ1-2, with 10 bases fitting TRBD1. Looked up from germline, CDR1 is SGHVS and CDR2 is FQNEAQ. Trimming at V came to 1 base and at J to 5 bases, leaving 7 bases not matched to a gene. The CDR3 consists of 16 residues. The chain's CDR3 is CASSLVGQGVEYGYTF. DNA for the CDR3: TGTGCCAGCAGCTTAGTCGGACAGGGGGTGGAATATGGCTACACCTTC. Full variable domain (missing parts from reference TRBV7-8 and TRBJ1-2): GAGVSQSPRYKVAKRGQDVALRCDPISGHVSLFWYQQALGQGPEFLTYFQNEAQLDKSGLPSDRFFAERPEGSVSTLKIQRTQQEDSAVYLCASSLVGQGVEYGYTFGSGTRLTVV.

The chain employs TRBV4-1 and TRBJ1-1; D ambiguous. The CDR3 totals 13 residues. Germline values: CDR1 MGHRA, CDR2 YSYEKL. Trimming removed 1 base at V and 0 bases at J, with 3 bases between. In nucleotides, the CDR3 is TGCGCCAGCAGCCAAGGAGTGAACACTGAAGCTTTCTTT. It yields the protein CASSQGVNTEAFF.

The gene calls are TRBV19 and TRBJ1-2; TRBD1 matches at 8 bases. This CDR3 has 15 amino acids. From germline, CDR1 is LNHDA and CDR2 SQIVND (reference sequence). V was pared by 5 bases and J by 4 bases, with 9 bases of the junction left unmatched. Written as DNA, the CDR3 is TGTGCCAGTAGTCCAGGGGACAGGAGCCTCTATGGCTACACCTTC. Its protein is CASSPGDRSLYGYTF.

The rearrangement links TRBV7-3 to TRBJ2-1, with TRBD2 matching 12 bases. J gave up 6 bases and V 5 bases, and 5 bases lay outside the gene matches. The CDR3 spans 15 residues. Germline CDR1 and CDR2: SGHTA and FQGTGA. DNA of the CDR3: TGTGCCAGCAGCGTGACTAGCGGGGGCGGCAATGAGCAGTTCTTC. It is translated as CASSVTSGGGNEQFF.

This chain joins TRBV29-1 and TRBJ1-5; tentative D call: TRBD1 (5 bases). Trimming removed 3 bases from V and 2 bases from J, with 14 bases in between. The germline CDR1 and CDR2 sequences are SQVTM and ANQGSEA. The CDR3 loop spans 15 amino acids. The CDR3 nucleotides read TGCAGCGTTGAGTTGGGCGAAGGGGGCAATCAGCCCCAGCATTTT. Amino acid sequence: CSVELGEGGNQPQHF.

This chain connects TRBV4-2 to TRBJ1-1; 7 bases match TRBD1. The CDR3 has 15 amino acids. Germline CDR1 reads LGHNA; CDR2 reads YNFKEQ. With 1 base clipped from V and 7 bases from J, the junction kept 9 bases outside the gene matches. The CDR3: CASSQVPTGSDEAFF. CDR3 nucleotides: TGTGCCAGCAGCCAAGTCCCGACAGGGTCAGATGAAGCTTTCTTT.

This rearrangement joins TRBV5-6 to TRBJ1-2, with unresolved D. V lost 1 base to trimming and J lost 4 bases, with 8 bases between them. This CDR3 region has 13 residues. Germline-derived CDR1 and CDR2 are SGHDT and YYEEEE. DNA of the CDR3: TGTGCCAGCAGCTTGATGGGCTCCTATGGCTACACCTTC. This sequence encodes CASSLMGSYGYTF.

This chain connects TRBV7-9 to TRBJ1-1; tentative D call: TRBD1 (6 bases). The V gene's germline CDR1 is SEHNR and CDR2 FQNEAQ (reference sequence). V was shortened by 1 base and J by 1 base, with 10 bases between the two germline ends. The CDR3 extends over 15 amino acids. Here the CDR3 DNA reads TGTGCCAGCAGCTTAGAGGGGGTTCGGAACACTGAAGCTTTCTTT. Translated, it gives CASSLEGVRNTEAFF.

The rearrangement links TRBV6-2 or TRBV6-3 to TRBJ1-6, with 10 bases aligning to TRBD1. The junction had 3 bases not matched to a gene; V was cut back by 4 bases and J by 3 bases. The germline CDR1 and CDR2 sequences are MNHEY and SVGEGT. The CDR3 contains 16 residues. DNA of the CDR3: TGTGCCAGCAGTTCCCGGGACAGGGGCTATAATTCACCCCTCCACTTT. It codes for CASSSRDRGYNSPLHF.

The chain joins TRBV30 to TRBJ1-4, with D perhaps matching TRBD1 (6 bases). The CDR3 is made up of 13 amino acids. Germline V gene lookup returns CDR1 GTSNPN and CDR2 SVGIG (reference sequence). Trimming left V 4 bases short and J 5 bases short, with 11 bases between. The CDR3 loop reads CAWTRGGNEKLFF. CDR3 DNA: TGTGCCTGGACAAGGGGGGGAAATGAAAAACTGTTTTTT.

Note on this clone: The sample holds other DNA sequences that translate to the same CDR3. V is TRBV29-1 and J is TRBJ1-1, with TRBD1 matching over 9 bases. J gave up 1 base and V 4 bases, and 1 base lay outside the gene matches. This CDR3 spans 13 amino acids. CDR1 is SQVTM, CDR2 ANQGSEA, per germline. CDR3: CSVGGQGNTEAFF. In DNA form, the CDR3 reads TGCAGCGTTGGGGGACAGGGGAACACTGAAGCTTTCTTT. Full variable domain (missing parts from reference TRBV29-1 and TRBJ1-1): SAVISQKPSRDICQRGTSLTIQCQVDSQVTMMFWYRQQPGQSLTLIATANQGSEATYESGFVIDKFPISRPNLTFSTLTVSNMSPEDSSIYLCSVGGQGNTEAFFGQGTRLTVV.

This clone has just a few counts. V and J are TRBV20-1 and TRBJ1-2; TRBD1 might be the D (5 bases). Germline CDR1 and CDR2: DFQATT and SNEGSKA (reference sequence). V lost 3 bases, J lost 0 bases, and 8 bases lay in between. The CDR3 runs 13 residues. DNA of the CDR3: TGCAGTGCTAGTGGCAGGGCTAACTATGGCTACACCTTC. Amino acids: CSASGRANYGYTF.